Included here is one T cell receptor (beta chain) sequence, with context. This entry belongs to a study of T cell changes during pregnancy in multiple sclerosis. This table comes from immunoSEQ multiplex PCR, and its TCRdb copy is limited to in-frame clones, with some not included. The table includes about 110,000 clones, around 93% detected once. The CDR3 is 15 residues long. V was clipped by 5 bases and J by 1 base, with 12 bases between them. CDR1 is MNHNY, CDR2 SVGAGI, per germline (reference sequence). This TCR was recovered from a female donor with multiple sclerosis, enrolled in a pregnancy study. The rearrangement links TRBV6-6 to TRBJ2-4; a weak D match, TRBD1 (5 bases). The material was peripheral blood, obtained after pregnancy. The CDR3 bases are TGTGCCAGCAGTGACGACAGAGATGCCAAAAACATTCAGTACTTC. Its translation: CASSDDRDAKNIQYF.